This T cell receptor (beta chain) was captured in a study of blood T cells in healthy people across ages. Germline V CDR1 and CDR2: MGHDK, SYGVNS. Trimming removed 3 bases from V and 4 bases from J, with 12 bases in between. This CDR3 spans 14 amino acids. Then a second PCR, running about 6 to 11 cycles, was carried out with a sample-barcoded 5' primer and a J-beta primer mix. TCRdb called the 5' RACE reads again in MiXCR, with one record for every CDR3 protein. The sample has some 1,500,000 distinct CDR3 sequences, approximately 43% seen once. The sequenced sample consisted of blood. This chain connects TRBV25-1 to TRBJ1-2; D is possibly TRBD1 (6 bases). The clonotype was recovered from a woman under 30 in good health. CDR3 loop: CASSDSTGTYGYTF. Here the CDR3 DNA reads TGTGCCAGCAGTGATTCAACAGGGACCTATGGCTACACCTTC.